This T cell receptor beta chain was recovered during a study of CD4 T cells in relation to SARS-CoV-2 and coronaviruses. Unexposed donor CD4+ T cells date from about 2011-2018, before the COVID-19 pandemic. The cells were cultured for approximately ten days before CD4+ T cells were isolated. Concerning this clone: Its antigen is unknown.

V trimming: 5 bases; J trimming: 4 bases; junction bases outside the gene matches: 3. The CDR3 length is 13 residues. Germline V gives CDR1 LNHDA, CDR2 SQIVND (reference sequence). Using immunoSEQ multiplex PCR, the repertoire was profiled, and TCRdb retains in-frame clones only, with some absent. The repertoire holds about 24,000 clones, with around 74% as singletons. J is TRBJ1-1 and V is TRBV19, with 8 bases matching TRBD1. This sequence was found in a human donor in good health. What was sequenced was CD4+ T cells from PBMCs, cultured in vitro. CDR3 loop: CASSFGQGTEAFF. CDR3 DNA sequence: TGTGCCAGTAGTTTTGGACAGGGCACTGAAGCTTTCTTT. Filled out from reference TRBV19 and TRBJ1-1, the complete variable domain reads DGGITQSPKYLFRKEGQNVTLSCEQNLNHDAMYWYRQDPGQGLRLIYYSQIVNDFQKGDIAEGYSVSREKKESFPLTVTSAQKNPTAFYLCASSFGQGTEAFFGQGTRLTVV.